A single sample gave rise to the 17 T cell receptor beta chains below, sequenced in a study of control samples from healthy donors and cancer patients. The protocol was immunoSEQ multiplex PCR, while the TCRdb copy is restricted to in-frame clones and leaves out a portion. This listing includes roughly 190,000 clones. The sample consisted of blood. The receptor source for this set is a woman in her 30s in good health.

This rearrangement joins TRBV29-1 to TRBJ1-4; D perhaps matches TRBD1 (5 bases). This CDR3 contains 12 residues. Germline CDR1 reads SQVTM; CDR2 reads ANQGSEA. Trimming removed 7 bases at V and 8 bases at J, with 14 bases between. The CDR3, as DNA: TGCAGCGGGGGCTGGACGGTGGAAAAACTGTTTTTT. This translates into CSGGWTVEKLFF. Complete variable domain (other parts from reference TRBV29-1 and TRBJ1-4): SAVISQKPSRDICQRGTSLTIQCQVDSQVTMMFWYRQQPGQSLTLIATANQGSEATYESGFVIDKFPISRPNLTFSTLTVSNMSPEDSSIYLCSGGWTVEKLFFGSGTQLSVL.

The rearrangement uses TRBV25-1 and TRBJ1-1, with D tentatively TRBD1 (5 bases). This CDR3 has 15 amino acids. Germline lookup yields CDR1 MGHDK and CDR2 SYGVNS. Deletions cut 4 bases from V and 0 bases from J, with 12 bases between. The DNA for the CDR3 is TGTGCCAGCAGTGTTACCGGGGCCCTGAACACTGAAGCTTTCTTT. Amino acid sequence: CASSVTGALNTEAFF.

The chain combines TRBV5-1 with TRBJ1-3; 7 bases align to TRBD1. The CDR3 runs 15 residues. CDR1 is SGHRS and CDR2 is YFSETQ in the germline V gene. Trimming removed 3 bases from V and 2 bases from J; junction bases left unmatched: 5. CDR3 region: CASSSQQGPGNTIYF. The CDR3 DNA reads TGCGCCAGCAGCTCCCAACAGGGGCCTGGAAACACCATATATTTT.

The chain carries TRBV5-1 and TRBJ1-4; tentatively, D is TRBD1 (5 bases). CDR1 and CDR2 from the germline V gene are SGHRS and YFSETQ. The V gene lost 0 bases and the J gene lost 7 bases, with 13 bases spanning the gap. The CDR3 runs 15 residues. In DNA form, the CDR3 reads TGCGCCAGCAGCTTGGGGGGGACGCAGGGTGAAAAACTGTTTTTT. Protein: CASSLGGTQGEKLFF.

The gene calls are TRBV6-4 and TRBJ2-1, with TRBD1 identical over 9 bases. Germline V gene data show CDR1 as MRHNA and CDR2 as SNTAGT. This CDR3 comprises 17 residues. After removal of 5 bases from V and 7 bases from J, the junction contained 15 bases not matched to a gene. The CDR3 loop is CASSTEDRGSLLNEQFF. The CDR3 DNA reads TGTGCCAGCAGTACTGAGGACAGGGGAAGTTTACTGAATGAGCAGTTCTTC.

This chain connects TRBV27 to TRBJ1-6; no reliable D call. The germline V and J ends were trimmed by 2 bases and 8 bases, with 13 bases remaining between them. This CDR3 has 15 amino acids. Germline CDR1 is MNHEY and CDR2 is SMNVEV (reference sequence). The CDR3 bases are TGTGCCAGCAGTTTACACGCATTGGGCTATTCACCCCTCCACTTT. Translated: CASSLHALGYSPLHF.

The chain combines TRBV11-3 with TRBJ2-2; D remains unclear. CDR3 size: 17 residues. Trimming removed 1 base from V and 3 bases from J, with 15 bases in between. Germline V CDR1 and CDR2: SGHNT, YENEEA. This CDR3 reads CASSLVPTWGDTGELFF. In DNA, the CDR3 is TGTGCCAGCAGCTTAGTACCAACATGGGGTGACACCGGGGAGCTGTTTTTT.

The chain has TRBV5-1 and TRBJ2-1; the match to TRBD2 covers 8 bases. Germline V CDR1 and CDR2: SGHRS, YFSETQ. CDR3 size: 14 residues. The V gene end was trimmed by 1 base and the J gene end by 5 bases; junction bases not matched to a gene: 2. The CDR3 bases are TGCGCCAGCAGCTTGACGGGGGGGCACAATGAGCAGTTCTTC. As protein: CASSLTGGHNEQFF.

J is TRBJ1-4 and V is TRBV6-5; possible D gene TRBD1, 5 bases. The CDR3 loop spans 15 amino acids. The germline gives CDR1 MNHEY, CDR2 SVGAGI. V was clipped by 2 bases and J by 8 bases, with 15 bases between them. The CDR3 nucleotides are TGTGCCAGCAGTTACGGAGGGACCCCCAGAGAAAAACTGTTTTTT. Residues: CASSYGGTPREKLFF.

The chain employs TRBV6-5 and TRBJ2-4; D could derive from TRBD1 or TRBD2 (5 bases each). The CDR3 is 13 amino acids. V was pared by 9 bases and J by 6 bases, with 15 bases between. CDR1 and CDR2 (germline): MNHEY, SVGAGI. The CDR3 loop reads CASGDGWRNIQYF. As DNA, the CDR3 is TGTGCCAGTGGGGACGGCTGGAGAAACATTCAGTACTTC.

The chain is built from TRBV11-2 and TRBJ1-5, with 8 bases fitting TRBD1. Trimming took 8 bases from V and 6 from J; bases not matched to a gene: 3. Per germline, CDR1 SGHAT and CDR2 FQNNGV. The CDR3 spans 12 residues. CDR3 loop: CASQGAGQPQHF. CDR3 DNA sequence: TGTGCCAGCCAGGGGGCGGGTCAGCCCCAGCATTTT.

V usage is TRBV9 and J usage is TRBJ2-1; 7 bases agree with TRBD2. V trimming: 4 bases; J trimming: 0 bases; junction bases outside the gene matches: 7. The CDR3 is made up of 16 amino acids. Germline V gene sequence: CDR1 SGDLS, CDR2 YYNGEE. The CDR3 region has the DNA TGTGCCAGCAGCAGTAGCGGGCGAAGCTCCTACAATGAGCAGTTCTTC. Amino acids: CASSSSGRSSYNEQFF. The variable domain in full, with the rest retrieved from reference TRBV9 and TRBJ2-1, is DSGVTQTPKHLITATGQRVTLRCSPRSGDLSVYWYQQSLDQGLQFLIQYYNGEERAKGNILERFSAQQFPDLHSELNLSSLELGDSALYFCASSSSGRSSYNEQFFGPGTRLTVL.

The CDR3 here is CASSLSLGRGSSYGYTF. The CDR3, as DNA: TGTGCCAGCAGCTTATCTTTGGGCAGGGGTTCTTCTTATGGCTACACCTTC. The rearrangement joins TRBV7-2 to TRBJ1-2, with a possible D match to TRBD1 (6 bases). V lost 2 bases to trimming and J lost 5 bases, with 21 bases between them. Germline-derived CDR1 and CDR2 are SGHTA and FQGNSA. The CDR3 is made up of 17 amino acids.

The chain is built from TRBV6-5 and TRBJ1-3; weak D call: TRBD1 (6 bases). V was pared by 6 bases and J by 4 bases, with 16 bases between. CDR3 length: 15 amino acids. Germline CDR1 MNHEY, CDR2 SVGAGI. CDR3 region: CASSPFRGSGNTIYF. Here the CDR3 DNA reads TGTGCCAGCAGCCCATTCAGGGGATCAGGAAACACCATATATTTT.

The genes are TRBV27 and TRBJ1-2; possible D gene TRBD1, 5 bases. Germline-derived CDR1 and CDR2 are MNHEY and SMNVEV (reference sequence). The V and J ends lost 6 bases and 8 bases respectively, with 16 bases between them. This CDR3 contains 13 residues. The CDR3 sequence is CASSPAWDRGYTF. The CDR3 nucleotides read TGTGCCAGCAGCCCCGCCTGGGACCGGGGCTACACCTTC.

V is TRBV4-1 and J is TRBJ1-4; the D gene is possibly TRBD1 (5 bases). Germline lookup yields CDR1 MGHRA and CDR2 YSYEKL. There are 13 residues in the CDR3. Between the trimmed V and J ends, which lost 2 bases and 8 bases, there was a span of 9 bases. This CDR3 is CASSQPGGEKLFF. CDR3 nucleotide sequence: TGCGCCAGCAGCCAACCCGGGGGGGAAAAACTGTTTTTT.

The chain carries TRBV6-5 and TRBJ1-6; D might be TRBD1 (6 bases). V was clipped by 8 bases and J by 9 bases, with 17 bases between them. Per the germline V gene, CDR1 is MNHEY and CDR2 is SVGAGI. The CDR3 runs 14 residues. Here the CDR3 reads CASWGYRDGSPLHF. In DNA form, the CDR3 reads TGTGCCAGCTGGGGGTACAGGGATGGTTCACCCCTCCACTTT.